This entry features one T cell receptor (beta chain) sequence. The CDR3 is 13 amino acids. V was trimmed by 0 bases and J by 6 bases, leaving 9 bases between them. In germline, CDR1 is LNHNV, CDR2 YYDKDF (reference sequence). The sample belongs to a study of shared clonotypes between healthy human individuals. Sequencing used immunoSEQ multiplex PCR; TCRdb keeps in-frame clones, though not all of them. The sample has around 700,000 clones, 72% seen once; the top ten hold less than 2%. The clonotype was recovered from a woman in her 30s in good health. The rearrangement joins TRBV15 to TRBJ2-7; D is unclear. Sequences were obtained from memory CD4+ T cells sorted from blood. Documented subset: CD45RA-negative fraction. The CDR3 DNA is TGTGCCACCAGCAGAGAGGACGCTCGCGAGCAGTACTTC. Encoded protein: CATSREDAREQYF.